Reported below is one T cell receptor beta chain. The antigen remains undetermined. The CDR3 contains 14 residues. Germline assignment: CDR1 SGDLS and CDR2 YYNGEE. V lost 3 bases and J lost 5; bases outside the gene matches: 5. This sample is drawn from a study of cytomegalovirus exposure and HLA in healthy donors. Study in general: Early on, a data release was issued that held 80 million or so unique TCRs from HLA-typed donors.

General study findings and limits: Reportedly, diagnosis of cytomegalovirus status by the classifier showed high specificity and sensitivity. Trimming of TCR beta V- and J-genes showed a link, identified in a later analysis, to a missense DCLRE1C variant. Likely technical artifact: a cluster of highly shared sequence variants.

Amplification used 60 Vbeta primers and 13 Jbeta primers. Libraries were prepared by immunoSEQ multiplex PCR; TCRdb keeps only in-frame clonotypes and omits some of them. This sample's table reports 95,000 to 150,000 clones. The source is a man aged 18 to 30 in good health and CMV-seronegative. The chain is built from TRBV9 and TRBJ2-1; TRBD2 matches 7 bases. The sample was PBMCs. CDR3 bases: TGTGCCAGCAGCGCTAGCCTAGCGGACAATGAGCAGTTCTTC. This translates into CASSASLADNEQFF.